This T cell receptor (beta chain) appears in the sequencing data of a study of blood T cell repertoires in COVID-19. CDR1 and CDR2 (germline): SEHNR, FQNEAQ (reference sequence). This CDR3 has 12 amino acids. The V gene lost 2 bases and the J gene lost 3 bases, with 2 bases spanning the gap. Assay used: immunoSEQ multiplex PCR; TCRdb lists only in-frame clones, some missing. The table shows about 100,000 clones, with about 77% occurring only once. The source is a woman in her 70s with acute or convalescent COVID-19. The sample consisted of peripheral blood. V is TRBV7-9 and J is TRBJ1-3; D is ambiguous. The CDR3 region is CASSLLGNTIYF. CDR3 coding DNA: TGTGCCAGCAGCTTACTTGGAAACACCATATATTTT. Supplemented by reference TRBV7-9 and TRBJ1-3, the full variable domain reads DTGVSQNPRHKITKRGQNVTFRCDPISEHNRLYWYRQTLGQGPEFLTYFQNEAQLEKSRLLSDRFSAERPKGSFSTLEIQRTEQGDSAMYLCASSLLGNTIYFGEGSWLTVV.